A selection of T cell receptor beta chains follows, all from one sample in a study of blood T cell repertoires in COVID-19. Only in-frame clones appear in the TCRdb table, and some are missing; sequencing was by immunoSEQ multiplex PCR. The sample has approximately 200,000 clones, around four fifths seen once; the top ten hold about 10%. Specimen: PBMCs or T cells enriched from blood (not recorded which). The receptors stem from a man aged 40-49 years who had recovered from COVID-19. Both conserved end residues are part of each CDR3. Each record gives: J gene, V gene, CDR3 length, CDR3 protein.

j_call: TRBJ1-3; v_call: TRBV5-1; cdr3_length: 17; cdr3_aa: CASSLEPGRGSGNTIYF
j_call: TRBJ1-2; v_call: TRBV15; cdr3_length: 13; cdr3_aa: CATSRRDIYGYTF
j_call: TRBJ2-6; v_call: TRBV5-4; cdr3_length: 15; cdr3_aa: CASSLSGSGANVLTF
j_call: TRBJ1-3; v_call: TRBV7-9; cdr3_length: 16; cdr3_aa: CASSFGPPRTGNTIYF
j_call: TRBJ1-2; v_call: TRBV27; cdr3_length: 13; cdr3_aa: CASSLSLGFGYTF
j_call: TRBJ1-1; v_call: TRBV12-3/TRBV12-4; cdr3_length: 13; cdr3_aa: CASRSGSNTEAFF
j_call: TRBJ2-1; v_call: TRBV27; cdr3_length: 16; cdr3_aa: CASSTNSGTGRNEQFF
j_call: TRBJ1-2; v_call: TRBV27; cdr3_length: 15; cdr3_aa: CASSPNSGQIYGYTF
j_call: TRBJ1-2; v_call: TRBV4-1; cdr3_length: 13; cdr3_aa: CASSLLWSGGYTF
j_call: TRBJ2-2; v_call: TRBV2; cdr3_length: 16; cdr3_aa: CASTASGGPLTGELFF
j_call: TRBJ1-5; v_call: TRBV5-3; cdr3_length: 14; cdr3_aa: CARRRDRENQPQHF
j_call: TRBJ2-1; v_call: TRBV6-5; cdr3_length: 14; cdr3_aa: CASRGQSSYNEQFF
j_call: TRBJ2-1; v_call: TRBV18; cdr3_length: 16; cdr3_aa: CASSPLPTSGGNEQFF
j_call: TRBJ1-5; v_call: TRBV2; cdr3_length: 14; cdr3_aa: CASSGGGGNQPQHF
j_call: TRBJ1-2; v_call: TRBV7-9; cdr3_length: 13; cdr3_aa: CASSLGGARGYTF
j_call: TRBJ1-5; v_call: TRBV20-1; cdr3_length: 12; cdr3_aa: CSASRSGQPQHF
j_call: TRBJ1-2; v_call: TRBV18; cdr3_length: 14; cdr3_aa: CASSPPGGQDGYTF
j_call: TRBJ1-1; v_call: TRBV19; cdr3_length: 12; cdr3_aa: CASSTLSTEAFF
j_call: TRBJ2-1; v_call: TRBV7-9; cdr3_length: 11; cdr3_aa: CASTLAVEQFF
j_call: TRBJ2-7; v_call: TRBV28; cdr3_length: 14; cdr3_aa: CASTPGGRFYEQYF
j_call: TRBJ2-3; v_call: TRBV5-3; cdr3_length: 13; cdr3_aa: CARTGGRADTQYF
j_call: TRBJ1-2; v_call: TRBV29-1; cdr3_length: 11; cdr3_aa: CSARQGGGYTF
j_call: TRBJ1-5; v_call: TRBV27; cdr3_length: 16; cdr3_aa: CASSLGTGVINQPQHF
j_call: TRBJ1-6; v_call: TRBV12-3/TRBV12-4; cdr3_length: 12; cdr3_aa: CASSSLNSPLHF
j_call: TRBJ1-1; v_call: TRBV29-1; cdr3_length: 12; cdr3_aa: CSAGEGGTEAFF
j_call: TRBJ1-5; v_call: TRBV12-5; cdr3_length: 17; cdr3_aa: CASGLATTGDSNQPQHF
j_call: TRBJ1-2; v_call: TRBV19; cdr3_length: 14; cdr3_aa: CASSSSQAHYGYTF
j_call: TRBJ1-2; v_call: TRBV2; cdr3_length: 18; cdr3_aa: CASSEALGVGGSGFGYTF
j_call: TRBJ2-1; v_call: TRBV5-1; cdr3_length: 16; cdr3_aa: CASSRSSGGSYNEQFF
j_call: TRBJ1-2; v_call: TRBV30; cdr3_length: 17; cdr3_aa: CAWSEPLPQATNYGYTF
j_call: TRBJ2-3; v_call: TRBV5-4; cdr3_length: 18; cdr3_aa: CASSLAGRAGGISDTQYF
j_call: TRBJ1-2; v_call: TRBV24-1; cdr3_length: 12; cdr3_aa: CATSATGYGYTF
j_call: TRBJ2-7; v_call: TRBV19; cdr3_length: 14; cdr3_aa: CATGDTQFSYEQYF
j_call: TRBJ2-4; v_call: TRBV18; cdr3_length: 15; cdr3_aa: CASSPLRTETNIQYF
j_call: TRBJ1-6; v_call: TRBV11-2; cdr3_length: 14; cdr3_aa: CASSPSSYNSPLHF
j_call: TRBJ1-1; v_call: TRBV6-5; cdr3_length: 11; cdr3_aa: CASSPGTEAFF
j_call: TRBJ1-2; v_call: TRBV5-5; cdr3_length: 14; cdr3_aa: CASSLGSGYYGYTF
j_call: TRBJ2-7; v_call: TRBV6-5; cdr3_length: 14; cdr3_aa: CASRETSGSYEQYF
j_call: TRBJ2-7; v_call: TRBV5-5; cdr3_length: 16; cdr3_aa: CASSLGGDFVPYEQYF
j_call: TRBJ2-1; v_call: TRBV7-2; cdr3_length: 17; cdr3_aa: CASSPGLAGGSYNEQFF
j_call: TRBJ1-3; v_call: TRBV5-4; cdr3_length: 15; cdr3_aa: CASSLDPGYGNTIYF
j_call: TRBJ2-2; v_call: TRBV29-1; cdr3_length: 11; cdr3_aa: CSGENMGELFF
j_call: TRBJ2-3; v_call: TRBV29-1; cdr3_length: 13; cdr3_aa: CTVRGGETDTQYF
j_call: TRBJ2-7; v_call: TRBV27; cdr3_length: 12; cdr3_aa: CASSLTGREQYF
j_call: TRBJ1-3; v_call: TRBV5-8; cdr3_length: 15; cdr3_aa: CASSLQGSSGNTIYF
j_call: TRBJ2-1; v_call: TRBV5-1; cdr3_length: 16; cdr3_aa: CASSLGLGQGRNEQFF
j_call: TRBJ1-1; v_call: TRBV5-6; cdr3_length: 13; cdr3_aa: CARKWGEGSEAFF
j_call: TRBJ2-7; v_call: TRBV5-1; cdr3_length: 11; cdr3_aa: CASRGGYEQYF